These 5 T cell receptor beta chains were sequenced from one sample in a study of vaccination and CD4 T cells after COVID-19. No antigen has been identified for these receptors. The Oncomine TCR Beta short-read assay was applied to DNA of cultured CD4+ T cells. TCRdb reprocessed the PCR reads via MiXCR and lists one record per CDR3 protein. The sample carries 15,000 to 20,000 distinct CDR3 sequences, 65% to 80% recorded once. Noted treatment: roughly 10-day PBMC culture with coronavirus spike peptide pools or control peptides (ViraFEST assay). Sample: CD4+ T cells from blood, cultured in vitro. These receptors were obtained from a human donor who had recovered from COVID-19.

V usage is TRBV19 and J usage is TRBJ1-5, with 7 bases identical to TRBD1. The ends lost 6 bases at V and 0 bases at J; junction bases unmatched: 2. This CDR3 contains 14 residues. Germline CDR1 reads LNHDA; CDR2 reads SQIVND (reference sequence). CDR3 region: CASRRDSSNQPQHF. CDR3 nucleotide sequence: TGTGCCAGTAGGAGGGACAGTAGCAATCAGCCCCAGCATTTT. Supplemented by reference TRBV19 and TRBJ1-5, the full variable domain reads DGGITQSPKYLFRKEGQNVTLSCEQNLNHDAMYWYRQDPGQGLRLIYYSQIVNDFQKGDIAEGYSVSREKKESFPLTVTSAQKNPTAFYLCASRRDSSNQPQHFGDGTRLSIL.

In this sample, this clonotype turned up once. This sequence joins TRBV7-8 and TRBJ2-3, with 8 positions matching TRBD1. Germline V gene lookup returns CDR1 SGHVS and CDR2 FQNEAQ. Trimming cost V 0 bases and J 2 bases; bases outside gene matches: 4. CDR3 length: 16 amino acids. For the CDR3, the DNA is TGTGCCAGCAGCTTAGCGACAGGGGCTGCCACAGATACGCAGTATTTT. Protein: CASSLATGAATDTQYF. The full variable domain, with the rest looked up from reference TRBV7-8 and TRBJ2-3, is GAGVSQSPRYKVAKRGQDVALRCDPISGHVSLFWYQQALGQGPEFLTYFQNEAQLDKSGLPSDRFFAERPEGSVSTLKIQRTQQEDSAVYLCASSLATGAATDTQYFGPGTRLTVL.

In its sample, this clonotype was seen a few times. The gene calls are TRBV24-1 and TRBJ2-7; D is unresolved. The CDR3 totals 13 residues. Germline CDR1 and CDR2: KGHDR and SFDVKD. Trimming removed 3 bases at V and 1 base at J, with 6 bases between. The chain's CDR3 is CATSDPGSYEQYF. In DNA form, the CDR3 reads TGTGCCACCAGTGATCCAGGTTCCTACGAGCAGTACTTC.

The chain joins TRBV7-9 to TRBJ1-2; D is undetermined. From germline, CDR1 is SEHNR and CDR2 FQNEAQ (reference sequence). V was shortened by 3 bases and J by 10 bases, with 9 bases between the two germline ends. CDR3 length: 11 residues. This chain's CDR3 is CASSFGGAYTF. The DNA for the CDR3 is TGTGCCAGCAGCTTTGGTGGAGCCTACACCTTC.

The chain links TRBV24-1 to TRBJ1-5; TRBD1 matches 7 bases. The V gene's germline CDR1 is KGHDR and CDR2 SFDVKD. The CDR3 is made up of 15 amino acids. V shed 4 bases, J shed 5 bases, and the junction held 7 bases outside the gene matches. CDR3 DNA sequence: TGTGCCACCAGTGACGGACAGGAGATTTATCAGCCCCAGCATTTT. It translates to CATSDGQEIYQPQHF.